Following are 31 T cell receptor beta chains from one sample sequenced in a study of blood T cell repertoires in COVID-19. Assay: immunoSEQ multiplex PCR; the TCRdb copy retains only in-frame clones and omits some. Of 130,000 to 150,000 clones listed, roughly 85% were seen once; the top ten hold about 8%. Sequenced sample: peripheral blood. These receptors were collected from a woman in her fifties or sixties with COVID-19, enrolled during active disease.

This chain joins TRBV3-1 (or the pseudogene TRBV3-2) and TRBJ2-1; maybe TRBD2 (6 bases). The germline gives CDR1 LGHDT, CDR2 YNNKEL (reference sequence). Trimming pared 6 bases from V and 3 bases from J, leaving 12 bases between. The CDR3 spans 14 residues. CDR3: CASRPTSNYNEQFF. For the CDR3, the DNA is TGTGCCAGCAGGCCAACTAGCAACTACAATGAGCAGTTCTTC.

CDR3 bases: TGTGCCAGCAGCTTCCCTCAGGCGGGGGGTCACCAAGAGACCCAGTACTTC. This gives the protein CASSFPQAGGHQETQYF. The J gene is TRBJ2-5, the V gene TRBV7-8; TRBD2 matches at 8 bases. Germline values: CDR1 SGHVS, CDR2 FQNEAQ. This CDR3 has 17 amino acids. V lost 3 bases and J lost 0; bases outside the gene matches: 9.

The chain links TRBV11-2 to TRBJ1-3; the D is unclear. Per germline, CDR1 SGHAT and CDR2 FQNNGV. V lost 5 bases to trimming and J lost 0 bases, with 11 bases between them. The length of the CDR3 is 15 residues. CDR3 region: CASSLDGYSGNTIYF. CDR3 DNA sequence: TGTGCCAGCAGCCTCGACGGGTACTCTGGAAACACCATATATTTT.

This chain joins TRBV19 and TRBJ1-2; D is undetermined. Trimming removed 2 bases at V and 4 bases at J, with 17 bases between. The CDR3 is made up of 16 amino acids. Per germline, CDR1 LNHDA and CDR2 SQIVND (reference sequence). CDR3 bases: TGTGCCAGTAGTATAATCCTAGGAGGGTTGAGCTATGGCTACACCTTC. The encoded protein is CASSIILGGLSYGYTF.

In DNA form, the CDR3 reads TGCGCCAGCAGCCTGAGCGGGGGGAGCTCCTACGAGCAGTACTTC. Translation gives CASSLSGGSSYEQYF. V is TRBV5-1 and J is TRBJ2-7, with TRBD2 matching 9 bases. CDR1 is SGHRS, CDR2 YFSETQ, per germline. CDR3 length equals 15 residues. V lost 4 bases to trimming and J lost 0 bases; unmatched junction nucleotides: 5.

The chain combines TRBV7-2 with TRBJ1-5; perhaps TRBD1 as D (5 bases). V shed 5 bases and J shed 5 bases, with 10 bases lying between them. The CDR3 is 13 amino acids. The germline gives CDR1 SGHTA, CDR2 FQGNSA. The CDR3 DNA follows: TGTGCCAGCAGCAGACAGTCAGATCAGCCCCAGCATTTT. Protein product: CASSRQSDQPQHF.

This rearrangement joins TRBV6-5 to TRBJ2-7; 9 nucleotides align to TRBD1. In germline, CDR1 is MNHEY, CDR2 SVGAGI. The CDR3 runs to 14 residues. The V segment lost 4 bases and the J segment 7 bases; nucleotides outside the gene matches: 8. DNA for the CDR3: TGTGCCAGCAGTTCACAGGGGGCCCTCTTGGAGCAGTACTTC. This sequence encodes CASSSQGALLEQYF.

The sample holds one count of this clone. The V and J genes are TRBV19 and TRBJ2-7, with 7 bases fitting TRBD1. This CDR3 region has 13 residues. CDR1 and CDR2 (germline): LNHDA, SQIVND (reference sequence). V trimming: 8 bases; J trimming: 2 bases; junction bases outside the gene matches: 6. CDR3 protein: CASATGLPYEQYF. In DNA form, the CDR3 reads TGTGCCAGTGCGACAGGGCTCCCCTACGAGCAGTACTTC.

The rearrangement joins TRBV28 to TRBJ1-2, with D tentatively TRBD1 (6 bases). The CDR3 extends over 14 amino acids. V lost 8 bases and J 2 bases, leaving 15 bases between the germline ends. CDR1 is MDHEN and CDR2 is SYDVKM in the germline V gene. The CDR3 protein is CASRRQAVNYGYTF. CDR3 nucleotides: TGTGCCAGCCGACGACAGGCGGTGAACTATGGCTACACCTTC.

This clone was seen a handful of times. The chain employs TRBV5-1 and TRBJ2-1; 8 bases are a match to TRBD1. This CDR3 has 15 residues. Per the germline V gene, CDR1 is SGHRS and CDR2 is YFSETQ. The junction had 1 base not matched to a gene; V was cut back by 0 bases and J by 2 bases. The CDR3 protein is CASSLDRGTYNEQFF. The DNA of the CDR3 is TGCGCCAGCAGCTTGGACAGGGGGACCTACAATGAGCAGTTCTTC.

V is TRBV2 and J is TRBJ2-5, with 8 bases identical to TRBD1. Per the germline V gene, CDR1 is SNHLY and CDR2 is FYNNEI. V lost 1 base and J lost 5; bases outside the gene matches: 6. This CDR3 spans 15 amino acids. The chain's CDR3 is CASSEETGVQETQYF. Written as DNA, the CDR3 is TGTGCCAGCAGTGAAGAGACAGGGGTCCAGGAGACCCAGTACTTC.

The CDR3 region has the DNA TGTGCCAGCAGCCCGGGACAGAGTAATGAAAAACTGTTTTTT. This sequence encodes CASSPGQSNEKLFF. The gene calls are TRBV11-2 and TRBJ1-4; TRBD1 matches at 7 bases. Germline loops: CDR1 SGHAT, CDR2 FQNNGV. V was clipped by 5 bases and J by 4 bases; unmatched bases: 4. The CDR3 runs to 14 residues.

The CDR3 loop is CASSFPGQGGSYEQYF. The CDR3 coding sequence is TGTGCCAGCAGTTTCCCGGGACAGGGGGGTTCCTACGAGCAGTACTTC. V is TRBV28 and J is TRBJ2-7; 11 positions match TRBD1. CDR3 length: 16 residues. In germline, CDR1 is MDHEN, CDR2 SYDVKM. With V trimmed by 3 bases and J by 1 base, 5 bases remained unmatched.

The CDR3: CASSLDPSGGGTQYF. CDR3 sequence (DNA): TGTGCCAGCAGTTTAGATCCCAGCGGGGGGGGGACCCAGTACTTC. The chain carries TRBV27 and TRBJ2-5; 10 positions agree with TRBD2. The germline gives CDR1 MNHEY, CDR2 SMNVEV (reference sequence). The CDR3 is 15 amino acids. V lost 2 bases, J lost 7 bases, and 7 bases stayed unmatched.

This clone was seen only a few times. The chain joins TRBV27 to TRBJ2-7; 9 positions agree with TRBD1. The CDR3 runs 15 residues. CDR1 is MNHEY, CDR2 SMNVEV, per germline (reference sequence). V gave up 2 bases and J gave up 4 bases; unmatched junction bases: 6. The chain's CDR3 is CASSLTQGAWYEQYF. The CDR3 coding sequence is TGTGCCAGCAGTTTAACACAGGGGGCTTGGTACGAGCAGTACTTC.

This clone was recorded once. V is TRBV29-1 and J is TRBJ2-3; maybe TRBD2 (6 bases). The CDR3 is 11 residues long. The ends were cut back, 6 bases at V and 4 bases at J, with 8 bases in the middle. In germline, CDR1 is SQVTM, CDR2 ANQGSEA. CDR3 region: CSVGTADTQYF. The CDR3 coding sequence is TGCAGCGTCGGGACTGCAGATACGCAGTATTTT.

The chain joins TRBV27 to TRBJ2-1, with a weak D call TRBD1 (5 bases). V lost 2 bases and J 10 bases, leaving 24 bases between the germline ends. The germline V gene has CDR1 MNHEY and CDR2 SMNVEV (reference sequence). The CDR3 runs to 17 residues. The CDR3 bases are TGTGCCAGCAGTTTAGACAGTGGGCCCACCCCAGCACGCGAGCAGTTCTTC. It translates to CASSLDSGPTPAREQFF.

In DNA, the CDR3 is TGTGCCAGCAGCGAGGGGCTGCCAGGAGGCTACACCTTC. It specifies CASSEGLPGGYTF. V gene TRBV9 combines with J gene TRBJ1-2; tentative D call: TRBD1 (5 bases). Germline CDR1 SGDLS, CDR2 YYNGEE. The CDR3 contains 13 residues. V lost 3 bases and J lost 8, with 14 bases in between. The whole variable domain, remainder taken from reference TRBV9 and TRBJ1-2, is DSGVTQTPKHLITATGQRVTLRCSPRSGDLSVYWYQQSLDQGLQFLIQYYNGEERAKGNILERFSAQQFPDLHSELNLSSLELGDSALYFCASSEGLPGGYTFGSGTRLTVV.

This clone was found once. The chain is built from TRBV18 and TRBJ1-5; D gene ambiguous. The CDR3 loop spans 17 amino acids. Germline CDR1 and CDR2: KGHSH and LQKENI. Trimming stripped 1 base from V and 0 bases from J, with 13 bases between. The CDR3 loop is CASSPQEVTYSNQPQHF. Written as DNA, the CDR3 is TGTGCCAGCTCACCACAGGAGGTCACCTATAGCAATCAGCCCCAGCATTTT.

This clone appeared once. The chain employs TRBV7-8 and TRBJ2-1; TRBD2 agrees at 14 bases. V lost 4 bases, J lost 6 bases, and 8 bases stayed unmatched. Germline V gene lookup returns CDR1 SGHVS and CDR2 FQNEAQ. This CDR3 is 17 amino acids long. CDR3 residues: CASSWGLAGALVNEQFF. CDR3 nucleotide sequence: TGTGCCAGCAGCTGGGGACTAGCGGGGGCATTGGTCAATGAGCAGTTCTTC.

The chain employs TRBV28 and TRBJ1-2; D perhaps matches TRBD1 (6 bases). The CDR3 sequence is 13 residues long. CDR1 is MDHEN and CDR2 is SYDVKM in the germline V gene. V lost 6 bases to trimming and J lost 7 bases, with 15 bases between them. The DNA for the CDR3 is TGTGCCAGCAGCCTTCCAGGGGTTCCTGGCTACACCTTC. Translation gives CASSLPGVPGYTF.

The chain couples TRBV15 to TRBJ2-5; tentative D call: TRBD2 (5 bases). V was shortened by 1 base and J by 0 bases, with 12 bases between the two germline ends. The germline V gene encodes CDR1 LNHNV and CDR2 YYDKDF (reference sequence). This CDR3 has 16 amino acids. CDR3 DNA: TGTGCCACCAGCAGAGGAGGGTTTGAACACCAAGAGACCCAGTACTTC. Its protein is CATSRGGFEHQETQYF.

The rearrangement links TRBV6-5 to TRBJ2-7; 10 nucleotides match TRBD2. The J segment lost 2 bases and the V segment lost 6 bases, leaving 4 bases of the junction unmatched. The CDR3 loop spans 14 amino acids. The germline V gene has CDR1 MNHEY and CDR2 SVGAGI. The CDR3 reads CASRKRGGTYEQYF. The CDR3 DNA follows: TGTGCCAGCAGAAAGCGGGGGGGAACCTACGAGCAGTACTTC.

This clone was observed a handful of times. The chain combines TRBV14 with TRBJ2-3; D remains ambiguous. The CDR3 is 17 residues long. Per the germline V gene, CDR1 is SGHDN and CDR2 is FVKESK. Trimming pared 1 base from V and 2 bases from J, leaving 16 bases between. CDR3 bases: TGTGCCAGCAGCCAAGGATACTCTATCCTCGCCACAGATACGCAGTATTTT. Its translation: CASSQGYSILATDTQYF. The whole variable domain, remainder taken from reference TRBV14 and TRBJ2-3, is EAGVTQFPSHSVIEKGQTVTLRCDPISGHDNLYWYRRVMGKEIKFLLHFVKESKQDESGMPNNRFLAERTGGTYSTLKVQPAELEDSGVYFCASSQGYSILATDTQYFGPGTRLTVL.

A single count supports this clone. V usage is TRBV5-1 and J usage is TRBJ2-3, with D tentatively TRBD1 (6 bases). The CDR3 has 17 amino acids. V was cut by 5 bases and J by 6 bases, with 25 bases left in between. The germline V gene has CDR1 SGHRS and CDR2 YFSETQ. CDR3 amino acids: CASSSPGDNVLPDTQYF. The CDR3 region has the DNA TGCGCCAGCAGTTCCCCTGGGGACAACGTCTTACCCGATACGCAGTATTTT.

This chain connects TRBV7-9 to TRBJ1-1; 10 nucleotides match TRBD1. V was pared by 5 bases and J by 6 bases, with 9 bases of the junction left unmatched. CDR1 and CDR2 (germline): SEHNR, FQNEAQ (reference sequence). This CDR3 spans 15 amino acids. CDR3 DNA sequence: TGTGCCAGCAGCGCTCCCGGGACAGGGGCGCCTGAAGCTTTCTTT. Protein: CASSAPGTGAPEAFF.

The chain has TRBV27 and TRBJ2-7; TRBD1 agrees at 10 bases. The CDR3 is 14 amino acids. V trimming: 5 bases; J trimming: 7 bases; junction bases outside the gene matches: 8. Per germline, CDR1 MNHEY and CDR2 SMNVEV (reference sequence). This CDR3 reads CASSASGTGDEQYF. In nucleotides, the CDR3 is TGTGCCAGCAGTGCTTCCGGGACAGGGGATGAGCAGTACTTC.

The chain links TRBV7-6 to TRBJ1-2, with 7 bases aligning to TRBD1. The length of the CDR3 is 13 residues. Germline V lookup: CDR1 SGHVS, CDR2 FNYEAQ. The V and J ends lost 4 bases and 7 bases, in that order; junction bases with no gene match: 6. The CDR3 sequence is CASSYNNRGGYTF. The DNA for the CDR3 is TGTGCCAGCAGCTACAACAACAGGGGTGGCTACACCTTC.

The rearrangement joins TRBV24-1 to TRBJ1-4; D gene uncertain. V gave up 9 bases and J gave up 8 bases, with 12 bases separating them. The CDR3 spans 12 residues. Germline V gene lookup returns CDR1 KGHDR and CDR2 SFDVKD. The CDR3 DNA follows: TGTGCCACCTCTTTCCTTGTGGAAAAACTGTTTTTT. Translation: CATSFLVEKLFF.

The rearrangement links TRBV9 to TRBJ2-2, with TRBD1 matching 9 bases. The length of the CDR3 is 16 residues. Germline V gives CDR1 SGDLS, CDR2 YYNGEE. V shed 4 bases and J 3 bases; nucleotides not matched to a gene: 7. The CDR3 loop is CASSPRGTGYTGELFF. The CDR3 DNA reads as TGTGCCAGCAGCCCCCGAGGGACAGGGTACACCGGGGAGCTGTTTTTT.

CDR3 bases: TGTGCCGACAGGACAGCCTACGAGCAGTACTTC. Its protein product is CADRTAYEQYF. The V gene is TRBV2, the J gene TRBJ2-7; D is perhaps TRBD1 (6 bases). This CDR3 is built from 11 residues. Trimming took 11 bases from V and 2 from J, leaving 10 bases between them. Per the germline V gene, CDR1 is SNHLY and CDR2 is FYNNEI.